Listed here is a single T cell receptor (beta chain). This table comes from immunoSEQ multiplex PCR, and its TCRdb copy is limited to in-frame clones, with some not included. Seen here are around 78,000 clones, approximately 84% observed once, and the top ten hold more than 3.5%. Germline CDR1 SGHVS, CDR2 FNYEAQ. This CDR3 comprises 16 residues. V lost 1 base, J lost 7 bases, and 17 bases lay in between. The data belong to a study of OX40 agonist ivuxolimab in advanced cancers. The source of this sequence is an adult with an advanced solid tumor such as melanoma, head and neck, liver or kidney cancer. Material: CD4+ or CD8+ T cells sorted from blood, obtained in a trial of the OX40 agonist ivuxolimab. The chain carries TRBV7-6 and TRBJ1-3; D remains unclear. The CDR3 region has the DNA TGTGCCAGCAGCTTAGGTCGGCCAGCTACTTCGAACACCATATATTTT. As protein: CASSLGRPATSNTIYF.